One sample yielded the 12 T cell receptor beta chains listed below, sequenced in a study of cytomegalovirus exposure and HLA in healthy donors. Sequenced by immunoSEQ multiplex PCR; TCRdb stores in-frame clones only, minus some. The repertoire includes approximately 150,000 clones, around nine tenths of them detected once, and 7.5% to 9% sits in the top ten. Sequencing was carried out using PBMCs. Receptors were obtained from a man between 18 and 29 years old in good health and CMV-seropositive.

The CDR3 sequence is CASSLRQAGGEWYYGYTF. The CDR3 nucleotides are TGTGCCAGCAGTCTTCGGCAGGCAGGGGGCGAATGGTACTATGGCTACACCTTC. The chain links TRBV27 to TRBJ1-2; 8 nucleotides align to TRBD1. Germline loops: CDR1 MNHEY, CDR2 SMNVEV (reference sequence). This CDR3 spans 18 amino acids. The V and J ends lost 5 bases and 3 bases, in that order; junction bases with no gene match: 17.

This chain joins TRBV5-6 and TRBJ2-2; 11 bases match TRBD1. Germline loops: CDR1 SGHDT, CDR2 YYEEEE. Trimming at V came to 0 bases and at J to 4 bases, leaving 2 bases not matched to a gene. CDR3 size: 16 residues. CDR3 sequence reads: CASSLVGTGGTGELFF. In nucleotides, the CDR3 is TGTGCCAGCAGCTTGGTGGGGACAGGGGGCACCGGGGAGCTGTTTTTT.

The chain recombines TRBV5-6 with TRBJ1-3; D uncertain. Germline V CDR1 and CDR2: SGHDT, YYEEEE. V was cut by 4 bases and J by 0 bases, with 14 bases left in between. The CDR3 spans 16 residues. The CDR3 sequence: CASSRLSANSGNTIYF. In DNA, the CDR3 is TGTGCCAGCAGCCGACTATCAGCAAACTCTGGAAACACCATATATTTT.

The chain links TRBV9 to TRBJ2-1, with D maybe TRBD2 (6 bases). CDR1 is SGDLS and CDR2 is YYNGEE in the germline V gene. Trimming stripped 7 bases from V and 1 base from J, with 15 bases between. CDR3 length: 15 residues. CDR3 in amino acids: CASSRIADSYNEQFF. The CDR3 DNA sequence: TGTGCCAGCTCTCGAATAGCGGATTCCTACAATGAGCAGTTCTTC.

The J gene is TRBJ2-7, the V gene TRBV5-6, with 8 bases identical to TRBD2. This CDR3 has 14 amino acids. V lost 3 bases and J lost 2; bases outside the gene matches: 4. The germline V gene encodes CDR1 SGHDT and CDR2 YYEEEE. For the CDR3, the DNA is TGTGCCAGCAGCTCTCCGGGACTAGCCTACGAGCAGTACTTC. Protein sequence: CASSSPGLAYEQYF.

The V call is TRBV27, the J call TRBJ1-2, with 10 bases that match TRBD1. The CDR3 consists of 14 residues. Germline V gene lookup returns CDR1 MNHEY and CDR2 SMNVEV (reference sequence). V trimming: 6 bases; J trimming: 8 bases; junction bases outside the gene matches: 9. CDR3 sequence: CASSPTGGESGYTF. In DNA form, the CDR3 reads TGTGCCAGCAGCCCGACAGGGGGCGAAAGCGGCTACACCTTC.

The chain has TRBV6-6 and TRBJ2-7, with 8 nucleotides matching TRBD1. V shed 6 bases, J shed 1 base, and the junction held 2 bases outside the gene matches. The CDR3 has 13 residues. Per the germline V gene, CDR1 is MNHNY and CDR2 is SVGAGI (reference sequence). The CDR3 loop reads CASSRDRSYEQYF. The CDR3 nucleotides are TGTGCCAGCAGCCGGGACAGGTCCTACGAGCAGTACTTC.

The chain links TRBV9 to TRBJ1-1, with a weak D call TRBD1 (6 bases). V lost 4 bases, J lost 7 bases, and 20 bases lay in between. CDR1 and CDR2 from the germline V gene are SGDLS and YYNGEE. CDR3 length: 15 amino acids. In DNA form, the CDR3 reads TGTGCCAGCAGCTCTCGGACAGCTCCCGGTGGTGAAGCTTTCTTT. Its protein product is CASSSRTAPGGEAFF.

J is TRBJ1-2 and V is TRBV5-1; D is undetermined. The V end was cut by 5 bases, the J end by 0 bases, with 11 bases between. The CDR3 extends over 14 amino acids. Germline V gene lookup returns CDR1 SGHRS and CDR2 YFSETQ. The DNA for the CDR3 is TGCGCCAGCAGACAGAGTAATCCTAACTATGGCTACACCTTC. It is translated as CASRQSNPNYGYTF.

The CDR3 nucleotides are TGTGCCACCAGCAGGGGGCCCAGCGACACCGGGGAGCTGTTTTTT. This encodes CATSRGPSDTGELFF. The chain is built from TRBV15 and TRBJ2-2, with D possibly TRBD1 on 5 matching bases. V gave up 3 bases and J gave up 3 bases, with 11 bases separating them. Germline lookup yields CDR1 LNHNV and CDR2 YYDKDF (reference sequence). The CDR3 totals 15 residues.

The rearrangement links TRBV30 to TRBJ1-3; D gene uncertain. The germline V and J ends were trimmed by 5 bases and 4 bases, with 18 bases remaining between them. This CDR3 is 15 amino acids long. The germline V gene encodes CDR1 GTSNPN and CDR2 SVGIG (reference sequence). The CDR3 DNA reads as TGTGCCTGGGCATTACGGGGATTAGGGGGAAACACCATATATTTT. Its translation: CAWALRGLGGNTIYF.

The chain joins TRBV6-1 to TRBJ1-1; D may be TRBD1 (5 bases). V shed 10 bases and J shed 0 bases, with 12 bases lying between them. Germline V gene data show CDR1 as MNHNS and CDR2 as SASEGT. The CDR3 covers 13 residues. Written as DNA, the CDR3 is TGTGCCACCAAGCTGACAGTGAACACTGAAGCTTTCTTT. Translation gives CATKLTVNTEAFF.